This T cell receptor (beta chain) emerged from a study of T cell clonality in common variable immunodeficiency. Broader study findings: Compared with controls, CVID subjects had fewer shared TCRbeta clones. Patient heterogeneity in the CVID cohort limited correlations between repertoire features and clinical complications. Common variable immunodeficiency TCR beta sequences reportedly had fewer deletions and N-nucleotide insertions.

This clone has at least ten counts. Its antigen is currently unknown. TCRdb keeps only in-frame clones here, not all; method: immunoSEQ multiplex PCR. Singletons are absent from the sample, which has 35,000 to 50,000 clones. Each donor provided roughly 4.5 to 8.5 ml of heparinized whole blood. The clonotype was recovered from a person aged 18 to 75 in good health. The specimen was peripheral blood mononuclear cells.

The sequenced part of the CDR3 DNA is TGTGCCAGCAGCGTAGAACTAGCGGGAGGGAATGAG. Amino acid sequence: CASSVELAGGNE. The complete CDR3 protein is CASSVELAGGNEQFF. The V call is TRBV9, the J call TRBJ2-1; 13 nucleotides match TRBD2. The read terminates 3 residues ahead of where the CDR3 ends, so the germline J gene completes it. Trimming took 0 bases from V and 7 from J; bases not matched to a gene: 1. There are 15 residues in the CDR3. The V gene's germline CDR1 is SGDLS and CDR2 YYNGEE.